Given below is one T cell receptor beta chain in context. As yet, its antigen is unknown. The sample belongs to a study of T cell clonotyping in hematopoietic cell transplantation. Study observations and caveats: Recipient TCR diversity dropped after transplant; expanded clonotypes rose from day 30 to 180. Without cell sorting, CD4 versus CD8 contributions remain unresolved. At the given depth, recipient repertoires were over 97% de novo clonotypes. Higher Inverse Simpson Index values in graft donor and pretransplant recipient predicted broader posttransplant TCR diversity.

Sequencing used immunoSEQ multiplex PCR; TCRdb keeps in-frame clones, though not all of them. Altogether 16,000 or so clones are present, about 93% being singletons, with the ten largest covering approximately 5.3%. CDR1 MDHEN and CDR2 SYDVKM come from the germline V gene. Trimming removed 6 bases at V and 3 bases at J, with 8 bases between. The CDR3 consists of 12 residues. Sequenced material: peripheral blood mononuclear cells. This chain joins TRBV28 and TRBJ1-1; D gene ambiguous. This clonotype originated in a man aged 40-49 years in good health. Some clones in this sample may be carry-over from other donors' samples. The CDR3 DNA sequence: TGTGCCAGCAGGTTTTTTGACACTGAAGCTTTCTTT. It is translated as CASRFFDTEAFF. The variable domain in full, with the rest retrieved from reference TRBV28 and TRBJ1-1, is DVKVTQSSRYLVKRTGEKVFLECVQDMDHENMFWYRQDPGLGLRLIYFSYDVKMKEKGDIPEGYSVSREKKERFSLILESASTNQTSMYLCASRFFDTEAFFGQGTRLTVV.